This entry concerns a single T cell receptor beta chain. The V gene's germline CDR1 is SGHTA and CDR2 FQGNSA. V dropped 3 bases and J dropped 5 bases, with 13 bases sitting between them. This CDR3 has 14 residues. The sample is drawn from a study of blood T cell repertoires in COVID-19. Study overall: Samples of COVID-19 (acute and convalescent) were obtained from the United States, Italy and Spain. The cDNA or gDNA used as material had been derived from T cells, B-cell-depleted T cells, or PBMCs.

Original processing notes: Counts of nucleated cells, estimated from reference gene primer amplification, were obtained. Measured with immunoSEQ multiplex PCR; TCRdb has only the in-frame clones, and not every one. From that table come the V and J calls and clone size; the DNA was used to work out D and trimming. Of around 220,000 clones listed, roughly 82% are singletons. This sequence originates from an elderly woman with active or convalescent COVID-19. Sequencing used peripheral blood. The chain uses TRBV7-2 and TRBJ2-5, with a weak D call TRBD2 (6 bases). The CDR3 bases are TGTGCCAGCAGCTTCGGACCTGGGGGGGAGACCCAGTACTTC. This gives the protein CASSFGPGGETQYF.